A single sample gave rise to the 5 T cell receptor beta chains below, sequenced in a study of patients and donors after allogeneic stem cell transplantation. Each CDR3 protein is one row after TCRdb ran MiXCR on the RT-PCR reads. The sample holds tens of thousands of distinct CDR3 sequences, 40% to 60% seen once. The sequenced sample consisted of blood, either unsorted or a sorted T cell fraction (not recorded which). The receptor source for this set is a human donor who was either an allogeneic HSCT recipient or a stem cell or donor lymphocyte infusion donor (not recorded which). It is not recorded whose cells these are; they may come from a transplant donor.

The chain links TRBV4-3 to TRBJ1-2; TRBD1 matches 9 bases. CDR1 LGHNA and CDR2 YSLEER come from the germline V gene. There are 16 residues in the CDR3. The ends lost 5 bases at V and 3 bases at J; junction bases unmatched: 10. CDR3 in DNA: TGCGCCAGCAGCTTTCGTGGGGACAGGGTGGACTATGGCTACACCTTC. Amino acid sequence: CASSFRGDRVDYGYTF.

This clonotype was observed a handful of times. This sequence joins TRBV30 and TRBJ1-2; D ambiguous. V lost 6 bases to trimming and J lost 1 base, with 15 bases between them. Looked up from germline, CDR1 is GTSNPN and CDR2 is SVGIG (reference sequence). CDR3 length: 14 amino acids. The CDR3 reads CACSPVNFNYGYTF. The CDR3 region has the DNA TGTGCCTGTTCACCAGTTAATTTTAACTATGGCTACACCTTC.

This clonotype was observed a single time. The gene calls are TRBV5-1 and TRBJ2-7, with TRBD2 matching over 7 bases. V dropped 4 bases and J dropped 13; count of bases not matched to a gene: 14. Germline loops: CDR1 SGHRS, CDR2 YFSETQ. CDR3 size: 13 residues. DNA of the CDR3: TGCGCCAGCAGCGCTAGAAGCGGGGACTCGACCTACTTC. It specifies CASSARSGDSTYF.

This clonotype has just a few counts. The V call is TRBV7-6, the J call TRBJ1-6; D is unresolved. CDR1 SGHVS and CDR2 FNYEAQ come from the germline V gene. V lost 2 bases and J 7 bases, leaving 9 bases between the germline ends. The CDR3 spans 14 residues. As DNA, the CDR3 is TGTGCCAGCAGCTTATCGAATTTCAATTCACCCCTCCACTTT. This gives the protein CASSLSNFNSPLHF.

This clonotype was recorded a few times. The CDR3 spells CSVAATGVEGAFF. The CDR3 nucleotides read TGCAGCGTTGCCGCGACAGGGGTGGAGGGAGCTTTCTTT. The rearrangement joins TRBV29-1 to TRBJ1-1; 8 bases are a match to TRBD1. The CDR3 spans 13 residues. Trimming at V came to 4 bases and at J to 10 bases, leaving 11 bases not matched to a gene. In germline, CDR1 is SQVTM, CDR2 ANQGSEA.